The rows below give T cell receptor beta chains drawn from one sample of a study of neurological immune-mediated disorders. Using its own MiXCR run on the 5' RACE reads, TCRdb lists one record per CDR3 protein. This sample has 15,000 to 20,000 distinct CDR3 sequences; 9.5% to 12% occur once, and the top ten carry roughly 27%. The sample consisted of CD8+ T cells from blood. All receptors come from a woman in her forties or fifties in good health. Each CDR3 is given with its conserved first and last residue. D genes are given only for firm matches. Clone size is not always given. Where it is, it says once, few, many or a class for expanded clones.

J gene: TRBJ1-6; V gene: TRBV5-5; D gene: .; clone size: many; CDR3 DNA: TGTGCCAGCAGCTCGGAGGACGGGATTGGTTCACCCCTCCACTTT; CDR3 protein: CASSSEDGIGSPLHF
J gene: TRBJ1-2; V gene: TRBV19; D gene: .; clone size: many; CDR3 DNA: TGTGCCAGTAGTATACCGGGCAGTCAGCATGGCTACACCTTC; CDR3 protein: CASSIPGSQHGYTF
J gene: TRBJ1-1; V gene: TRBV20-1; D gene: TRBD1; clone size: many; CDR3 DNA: TGCAGTGCTAGTCGGACAGGGGAGGTTAAAGCTTTCTTT; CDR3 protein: CSASRTGEVKAFF
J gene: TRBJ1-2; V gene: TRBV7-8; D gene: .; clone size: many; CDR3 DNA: TGTGCCAGCAGCTTAAATAGTCTGGACAGAAGCTATGGCTACACCTTC; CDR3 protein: CASSLNSLDRSYGYTF
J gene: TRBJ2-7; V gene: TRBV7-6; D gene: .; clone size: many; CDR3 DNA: TGTGCCAGCAGCTTATATACTAACTCCTACGAGCAGTACTTC; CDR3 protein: CASSLYTNSYEQYF
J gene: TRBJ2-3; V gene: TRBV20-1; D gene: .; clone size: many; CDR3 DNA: TGCAGTGCTAGAGGGCCCTCCGGATCTAGCACAGATACGCAGTATTTT; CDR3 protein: CSARGPSGSSTDTQYF
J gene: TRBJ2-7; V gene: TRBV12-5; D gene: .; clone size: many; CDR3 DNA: TGTGCTAGTTCCCTAGGGGCCAGCTACGAGCAGTACTTC; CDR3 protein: CASSLGASYEQYF
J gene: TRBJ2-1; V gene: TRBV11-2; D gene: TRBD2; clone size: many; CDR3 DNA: TGTGCCAGCAGCCCCGGCGGGAGGTCCAATGAGCAGTTCTTC; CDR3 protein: CASSPGGRSNEQFF
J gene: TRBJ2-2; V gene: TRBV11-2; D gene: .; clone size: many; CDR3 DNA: TGTGCCAGCAGCGTTAGGAGGGGTCGCGAGGAGCTGTTTTTT; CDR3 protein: CASSVRRGREELFF
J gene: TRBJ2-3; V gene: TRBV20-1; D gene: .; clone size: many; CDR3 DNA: TGCAGTGCTCCTAATGTCCCGGTCCCGGCCGGGGGAGATACGCAGTATTTT; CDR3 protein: CSAPNVPVPAGGDTQYF
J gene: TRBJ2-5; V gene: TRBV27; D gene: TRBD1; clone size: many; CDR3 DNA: TGTGCCAGCAGTTCGCAGGGGGCTTGGGAGACCCAGTACTTC; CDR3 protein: CASSSQGAWETQYF
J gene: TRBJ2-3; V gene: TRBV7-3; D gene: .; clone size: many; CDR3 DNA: TGTGCCAGCAGCTTATCTGGCAGGGGCACAGATACGCAGTATTTT; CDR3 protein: CASSLSGRGTDTQYF
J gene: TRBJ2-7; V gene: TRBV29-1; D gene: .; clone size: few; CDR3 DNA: TGCAGCGTTGCCGCAGGCTACGAGCAGTACTTC; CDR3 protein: CSVAAGYEQYF
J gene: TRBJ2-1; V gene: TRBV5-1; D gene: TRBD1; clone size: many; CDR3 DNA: TGCGCCAGCAGCTGGCCCCCTCAGGGGGACTCCTACAATGAGCAGTTCTTC; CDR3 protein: CASSWPPQGDSYNEQFF
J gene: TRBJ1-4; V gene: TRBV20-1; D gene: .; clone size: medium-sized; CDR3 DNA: TGCAGTGCTAGAGATCTGTTGGACGAAAAACTGTTTTTT; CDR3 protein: CSARDLLDEKLFF
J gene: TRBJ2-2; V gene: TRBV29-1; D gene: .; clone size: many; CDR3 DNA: TGCAGCGCTCCCAGCCGGATTACCGGGGAGCTGTTTTTT; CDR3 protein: CSAPSRITGELFF
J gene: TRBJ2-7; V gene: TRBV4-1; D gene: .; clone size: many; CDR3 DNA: TGCGCCAGCAGCCAGCCCCAGGGCCGCTACGAGCAGTACTTC; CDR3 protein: CASSQPQGRYEQYF
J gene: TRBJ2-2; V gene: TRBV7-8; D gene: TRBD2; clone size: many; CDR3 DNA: TGTGCCAGCAGCCGAAGCGGGATACACACCGGGGAGCTGTTTTTT; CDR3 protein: CASSRSGIHTGELFF
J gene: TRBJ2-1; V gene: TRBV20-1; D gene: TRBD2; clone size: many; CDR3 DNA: TGCAGTGCTTCAAGGAGCGGGAGGGGTTTAAGGGAGCAGTTCTTC; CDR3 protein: CSASRSGRGLREQFF
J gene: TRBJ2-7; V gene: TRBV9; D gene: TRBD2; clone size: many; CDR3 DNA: TGTGCCAGCAGCGTACGTAATAGCGGGAGCGAGCAGTACTTC; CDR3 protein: CASSVRNSGSEQYF
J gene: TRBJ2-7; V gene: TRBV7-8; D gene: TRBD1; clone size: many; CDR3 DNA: TGTGCCAGCAGCTTATTCGGGACAGGGGGCTACGAGCAGTACTTC; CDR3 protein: CASSLFGTGGYEQYF
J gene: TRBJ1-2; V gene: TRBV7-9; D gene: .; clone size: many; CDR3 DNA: TGTGCCAGCAGCTCCCCGGTTGGCTATGGCTACACCTTC; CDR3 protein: CASSSPVGYGYTF
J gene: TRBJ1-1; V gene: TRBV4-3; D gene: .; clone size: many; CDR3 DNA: TGCGCCAGCAGCCCGGGGGGAGCGGGGGGTGAAGCTTTCTTT; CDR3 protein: CASSPGGAGGEAFF
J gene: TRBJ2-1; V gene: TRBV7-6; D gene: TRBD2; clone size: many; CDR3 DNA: TGTGCCAGCAGCTTAGGGACTAGCGGGAGTTACAATGAGCAGTTCTTC; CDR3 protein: CASSLGTSGSYNEQFF
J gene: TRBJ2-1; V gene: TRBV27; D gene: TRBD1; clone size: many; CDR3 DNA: TGTGCCAGCAGTACTAGACAGGGCCTCAATGAGCAGTTCTTC; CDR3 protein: CASSTRQGLNEQFF
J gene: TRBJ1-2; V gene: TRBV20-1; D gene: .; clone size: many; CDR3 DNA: TGCAGTGCCGGGGAGACTAACTATGGCTACACCTTC; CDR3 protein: CSAGETNYGYTF
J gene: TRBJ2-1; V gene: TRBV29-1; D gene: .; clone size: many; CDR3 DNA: TGCAGCGCCCTGCACCGGGGTTACAATGAGCAGTTCTTC; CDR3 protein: CSALHRGYNEQFF
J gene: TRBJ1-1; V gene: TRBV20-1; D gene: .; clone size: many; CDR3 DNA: TGCAGTGCTAGAGGGGTGGGAAGTGGGACTGAAGCTTTCTTT; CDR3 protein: CSARGVGSGTEAFF
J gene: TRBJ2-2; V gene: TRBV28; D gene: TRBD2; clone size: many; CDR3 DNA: TGTGCCAGCAGTCCAACCCTAGCGGGAGGGCCATCCGGGGAGCTGTTTTTT; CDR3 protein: CASSPTLAGGPSGELFF
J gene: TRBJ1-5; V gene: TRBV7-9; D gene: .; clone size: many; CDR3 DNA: TGTGCCAGCAGCGACTGGAATCAGCCCCAGCATTTT; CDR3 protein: CASSDWNQPQHF
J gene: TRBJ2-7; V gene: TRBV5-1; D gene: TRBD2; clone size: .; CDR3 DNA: TGCGCCAGCAGCCGCGAGACTAGCGGGAGTCCCGAGCAGTACTTC; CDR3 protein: CASSRETSGSPEQYF
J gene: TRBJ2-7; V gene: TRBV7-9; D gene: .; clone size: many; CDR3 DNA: TGTGCCAGCAGCTTAGGAGGGAGCGAGCAGTACTTC; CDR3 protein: CASSLGGSEQYF
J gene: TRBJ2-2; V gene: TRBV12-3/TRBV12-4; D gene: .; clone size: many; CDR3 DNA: TGTGCCAGCAGTTTAGGGGGGGCGCGGGCCGGGGAGCTGTTTTTT; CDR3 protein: CASSLGGARAGELFF
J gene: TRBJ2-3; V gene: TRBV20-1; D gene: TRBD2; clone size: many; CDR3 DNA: TGCAGTGCTAGAGATTCCAAGCGGGAGGCAGGCACAGATACGCAGTATTTT; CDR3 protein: CSARDSKREAGTDTQYF
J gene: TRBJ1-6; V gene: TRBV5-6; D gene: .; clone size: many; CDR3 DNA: TGTGCCAGCAGCTTCGGCAATTCACCCCTCCACTTT; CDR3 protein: CASSFGNSPLHF
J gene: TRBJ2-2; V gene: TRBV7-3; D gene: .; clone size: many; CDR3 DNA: TGTGCCAGCAGCTTATCGGGCGGGGAGCTGTTTTTT; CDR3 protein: CASSLSGGELFF
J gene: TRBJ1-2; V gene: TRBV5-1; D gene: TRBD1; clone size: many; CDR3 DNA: TGCGCCAGCAGCTTGAGACACGGGGACAGTAATTATGGCTACACCTTC; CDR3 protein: CASSLRHGDSNYGYTF